The 9 T cell receptor beta chains in this list originate from one sample, sequenced in a study of blood T cell repertoires in COVID-19. Method: immunoSEQ multiplex PCR; TCRdb's copy keeps in-frame clones and lacks some. The sample lists 250,000 to 300,000 clones; 86% were seen once. Sequenced input: peripheral blood. The receptors here all came from a woman under 40 with COVID-19, enrolled during active disease.

The chain couples TRBV18 to TRBJ1-2; TRBD1 matches 10 bases. Germline loops: CDR1 KGHSH, CDR2 LQKENI. CDR3 size: 19 residues. V lost 3 bases, J lost 4 bases, and 17 bases stayed unmatched. This CDR3 is CASSPRAGGLGQGSYGYTF. The CDR3 nucleotides are TGTGCCAGCTCACCCCGGGCTGGCGGGCTGGGACAGGGGAGCTATGGCTACACCTTC.

In its sample, this clone was seen a few times. The V call is TRBV3-1 (or the pseudogene TRBV3-2), the J call TRBJ1-1; D gene unclear. The V end was cut by 1 base, the J end by 7 bases, with 10 bases between. Germline CDR1 and CDR2: LGHDT and YNNKEL (reference sequence). CDR3 length: 13 residues. In nucleotides, the CDR3 is TGTGCCAGCAGCCAAGCCAGGATGGATGAAGCTTTCTTT. Translated, it gives CASSQARMDEAFF.

This chain joins TRBV19 and TRBJ2-7; perhaps TRBD1 as D (6 bases). V was clipped by 3 bases and J by 5 bases, with 11 bases between them. CDR1 is LNHDA and CDR2 is SQIVND in the germline V gene (reference sequence). This CDR3 comprises 13 residues. Written as DNA, the CDR3 is TGTGCCAGTAGTATTGGGACAACTAACGAGCAGTACTTC. This encodes CASSIGTTNEQYF.

The V and J genes are TRBV15 and TRBJ2-3; D might be TRBD1 (5 bases). This CDR3 contains 16 residues. V was cut by 2 bases and J by 2 bases, with 14 bases left in between. Germline V gives CDR1 LNHNV, CDR2 YYDKDF (reference sequence). The CDR3 reads CATSRSLGVNTDTQYF. CDR3 in DNA: TGTGCCACCAGCAGATCTCTAGGGGTTAACACAGATACGCAGTATTTT.

V is TRBV14 and J is TRBJ2-5, with 8 nucleotides matching TRBD2. The trim removed 0 bases at V and 4 bases at J, leaving 7 bases unmatched. Germline CDR1 and CDR2: SGHDN and FVKESK. The CDR3 extends over 16 amino acids. The CDR3 sequence is CASSQDRGGDSETQYF. CDR3 nucleotides: TGTGCCAGCAGCCAAGATCGGGGGGGGGATTCAGAGACCCAGTACTTC.

The chain carries TRBV7-9 and TRBJ1-4; 7 bases are shared with TRBD1. V shed 4 bases, J shed 7 bases, and the junction held 3 bases outside the gene matches. There are 13 residues in the CDR3. CDR1 is SEHNR, CDR2 FQNEAQ, per germline (reference sequence). The CDR3 region is CASSSGGLEKLFF. In DNA form, the CDR3 reads TGTGCCAGCAGCTCAGGGGGGCTTGAAAAACTGTTTTTT. Based on the CDR3 plus reference TRBV7-9 and TRBJ1-4, the full variable domain is DTGVSQNPRHKITKRGQNVTFRCDPISEHNRLYWYRQTLGQGPEFLTYFQNEAQLEKSRLLSDRFSAERPKGSFSTLEIQRTEQGDSAMYLCASSSGGLEKLFFGSGTQLSVL.

The genes are TRBV5-4 and TRBJ1-1; no clear D gene. Trimming removed 4 bases from V and 6 bases from J, with 16 bases in between. This CDR3 comprises 14 residues. Germline V lookup: CDR1 SGHNT, CDR2 YYREEE (reference sequence). CDR3 sequence: CASSPTSTSAEAFF. In DNA form, the CDR3 reads TGTGCCAGCAGCCCGACGTCCACTAGCGCTGAAGCTTTCTTT.

V usage is TRBV29-1 and J usage is TRBJ2-1; D is possibly TRBD1 (8 bases). V was clipped by 5 bases and J by 4 bases, with 15 bases between them. The germline V gene encodes CDR1 SQVTM and CDR2 ANQGSEA. The CDR3 contains 14 residues. The CDR3 DNA follows: TGCAGCGTTACTGGACAGGGACTATACAATGAGCAGTTCTTC. This codes for CSVTGQGLYNEQFF.

The V gene is TRBV30, the J gene TRBJ2-7, with D possibly being TRBD1 (5 bases). CDR1 is GTSNPN and CDR2 is SVGIG in the germline V gene (reference sequence). Trimming removed 8 bases at V and 0 bases at J, with 11 bases between. The CDR3 sequence is 12 residues long. The CDR3 DNA follows: TGTGCCCTGGGGCAGTCCTCCTACGAGCAGTACTTC. It is translated as CALGQSSYEQYF. The whole variable domain, filled in from reference TRBV30 and TRBJ2-7, reads SQTIHQWPATLVQPVGSPLSLECTVEGTSNPNLYWYRQAAGRGLQLLFYSVGIGQISSEVPQNLSASRPQDRQFILSSKKLLLSDSGFYLCALGQSSYEQYFGPGTRLTVT.